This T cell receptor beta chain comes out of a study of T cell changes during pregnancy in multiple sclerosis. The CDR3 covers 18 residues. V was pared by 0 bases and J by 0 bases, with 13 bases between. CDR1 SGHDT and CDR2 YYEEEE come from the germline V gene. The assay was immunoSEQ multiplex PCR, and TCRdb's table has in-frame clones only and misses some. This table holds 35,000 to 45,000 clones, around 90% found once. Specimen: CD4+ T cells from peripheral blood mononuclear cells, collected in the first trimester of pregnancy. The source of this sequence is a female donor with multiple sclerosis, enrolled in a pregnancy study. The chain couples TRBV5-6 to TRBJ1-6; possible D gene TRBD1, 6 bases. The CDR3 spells CASSLGAGASSYNSPLHF. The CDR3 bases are TGTGCCAGCAGCTTGGGAGCAGGGGCGAGCTCCTATAATTCACCCCTCCACTTT.